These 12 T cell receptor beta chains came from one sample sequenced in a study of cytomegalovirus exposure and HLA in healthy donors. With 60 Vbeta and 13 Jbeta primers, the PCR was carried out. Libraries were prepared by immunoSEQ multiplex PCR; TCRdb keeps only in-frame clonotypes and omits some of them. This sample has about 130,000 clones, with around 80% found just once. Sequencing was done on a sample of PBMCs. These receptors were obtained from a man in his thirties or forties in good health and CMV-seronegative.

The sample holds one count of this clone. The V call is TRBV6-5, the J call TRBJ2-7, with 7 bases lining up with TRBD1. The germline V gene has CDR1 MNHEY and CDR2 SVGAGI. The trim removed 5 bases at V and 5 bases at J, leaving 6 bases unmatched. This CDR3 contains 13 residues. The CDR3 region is CASSRDSYNEQYF. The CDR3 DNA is TGTGCCAGCAGTCGGGACAGTTATAACGAGCAGTACTTC.

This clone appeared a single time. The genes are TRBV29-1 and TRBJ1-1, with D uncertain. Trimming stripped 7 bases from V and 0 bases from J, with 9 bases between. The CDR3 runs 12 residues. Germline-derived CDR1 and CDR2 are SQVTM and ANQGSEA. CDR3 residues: CSAQVMNTEAFF. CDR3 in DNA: TGCAGCGCCCAGGTTATGAACACTGAAGCTTTCTTT.

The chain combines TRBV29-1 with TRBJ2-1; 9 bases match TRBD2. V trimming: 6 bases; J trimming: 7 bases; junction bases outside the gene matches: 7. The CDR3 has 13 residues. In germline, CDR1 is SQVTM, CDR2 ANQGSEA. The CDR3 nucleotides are TGCAGCGTCTTAGCGGGAGTGGGTAATGAGCAGTTCTTC. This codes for CSVLAGVGNEQFF.

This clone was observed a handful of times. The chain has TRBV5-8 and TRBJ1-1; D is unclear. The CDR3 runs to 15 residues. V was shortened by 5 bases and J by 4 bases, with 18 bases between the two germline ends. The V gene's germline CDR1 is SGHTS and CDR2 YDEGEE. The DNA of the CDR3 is TGTGCCAGCAGTTTCGGGAGGACGGTCCCCACTGAAGCTTTCTTT. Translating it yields CASSFGRTVPTEAFF.

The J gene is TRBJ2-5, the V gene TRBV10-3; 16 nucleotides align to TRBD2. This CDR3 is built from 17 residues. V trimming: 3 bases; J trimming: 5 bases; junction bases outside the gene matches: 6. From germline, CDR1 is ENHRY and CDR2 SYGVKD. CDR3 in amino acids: CAISEGTSGRAKETQYF. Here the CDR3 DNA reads TGTGCCATCAGTGAAGGGACTAGCGGGAGGGCCAAGGAGACCCAGTACTTC.

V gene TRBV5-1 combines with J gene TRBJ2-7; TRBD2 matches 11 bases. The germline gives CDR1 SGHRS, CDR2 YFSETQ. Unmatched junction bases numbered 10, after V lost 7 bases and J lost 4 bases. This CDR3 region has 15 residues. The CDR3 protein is CASSALTSGVYEQYF. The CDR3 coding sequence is TGCGCCAGCTCCGCCTTGACTAGCGGGGTTTACGAGCAGTACTTC. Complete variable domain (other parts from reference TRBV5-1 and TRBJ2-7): KAGVTQTPRYLIKTRGQQVTLSCSPISGHRSVSWYQQTPGQGLQFLFEYFSETQRNKGNFPGRFSGRQFSNSRSEMNVSTLELGDSALYLCASSALTSGVYEQYFGPGTRLTVT.

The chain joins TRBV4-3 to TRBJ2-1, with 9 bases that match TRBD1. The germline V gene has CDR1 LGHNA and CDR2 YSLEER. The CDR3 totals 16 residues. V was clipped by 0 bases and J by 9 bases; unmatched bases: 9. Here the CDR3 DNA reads TGCGCCAGCAGCCAAGATCTTTGGGACAGGGAACTTGAGCAGTTCTTC. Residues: CASSQDLWDRELEQFF.

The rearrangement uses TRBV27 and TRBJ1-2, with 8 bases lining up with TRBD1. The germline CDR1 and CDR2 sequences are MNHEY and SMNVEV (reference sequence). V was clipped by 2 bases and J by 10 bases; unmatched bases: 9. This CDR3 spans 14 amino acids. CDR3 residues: CASSLTGWTGYYTF. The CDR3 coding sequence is TGTGCCAGCAGTTTAACGGGATGGACAGGGTACTACACCTTC.

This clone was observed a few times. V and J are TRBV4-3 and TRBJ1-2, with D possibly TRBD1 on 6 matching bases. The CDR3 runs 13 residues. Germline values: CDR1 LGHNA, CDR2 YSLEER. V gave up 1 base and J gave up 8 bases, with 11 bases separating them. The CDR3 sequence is CASSQVLGTGYTF. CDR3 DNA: TGCGCCAGCAGCCAAGTGCTGGGGACAGGCTACACCTTC.

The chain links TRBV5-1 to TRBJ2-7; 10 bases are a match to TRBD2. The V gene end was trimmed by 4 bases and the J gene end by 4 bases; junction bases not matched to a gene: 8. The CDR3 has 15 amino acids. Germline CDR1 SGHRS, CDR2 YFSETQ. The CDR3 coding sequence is TGCGCCAGCAGCAATAGCGGGGGGAAACCTTACGAGCAGTACTTC. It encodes CASSNSGGKPYEQYF.

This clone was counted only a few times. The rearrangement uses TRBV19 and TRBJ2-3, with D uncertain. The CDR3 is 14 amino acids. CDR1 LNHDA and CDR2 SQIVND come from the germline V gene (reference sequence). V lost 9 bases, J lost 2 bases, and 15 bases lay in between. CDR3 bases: TGTGCCAGCCATGGGCACACCGACACAGATACGCAGTATTTT. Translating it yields CASHGHTDTDTQYF.

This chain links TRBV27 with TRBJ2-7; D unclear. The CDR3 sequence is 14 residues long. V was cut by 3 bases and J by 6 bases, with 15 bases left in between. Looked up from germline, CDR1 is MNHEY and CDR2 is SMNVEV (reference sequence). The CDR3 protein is CASSLSTPYGEQYF. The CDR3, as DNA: TGTGCCAGCAGTTTGAGTACTCCATACGGCGAGCAGTACTTC.